The 10 T cell receptor beta chains presented below share a single source sample, sequenced in a study of blood T cell repertoires in COVID-19 (TCRdb year 2020). The method was the immunoSEQ multiplex PCR assay. TCRdb took over this immuneACCESS table, retaining in-frame rearrangements with V and J assigned. Such tables are incomplete; in checked studies, under half of the missing clones stem from an unresolved V gene, and the remainder is unexplained. This sample has about 200,000 clones in its table, and approximately 88% of those were observed once. The top ten clones comprise about 27% of the sample. Sequencing input: peripheral blood. These TCRs come from a middle-aged man with acute or convalescent COVID-19.

This clone was picked up a small number of times. The V gene is TRBV30, the J gene TRBJ1-2; unclear D gene. The CDR3 contains 14 residues. CDR1 and CDR2 from the germline V gene are GTSNPN and SVGIG (reference sequence). The ends were cut back, 4 bases at V and 5 bases at J, with 17 bases in the middle. The CDR3 here is CAWIGGIEGYGYTF. CDR3 in DNA: TGTGCCTGGATAGGAGGGATAGAAGGGTATGGCTACACCTTC. Variable domain in full (rest from reference TRBV30 and TRBJ1-2): SQTIHQWPATLVQPVGSPLSLECTVEGTSNPNLYWYRQAAGRGLQLLFYSVGIGQISSEVPQNLSASRPQDRQFILSSKKLLLSDSGFYLCAWIGGIEGYGYTFGSGTRLTVV.

The J gene is TRBJ2-7, the V gene TRBV7-8; D may be TRBD1 (6 bases). Trimming stripped 2 bases from V and 2 bases from J, with 10 bases between. This CDR3 is built from 14 residues. CDR1 is SGHVS and CDR2 is FQNEAQ in the germline V gene. This CDR3 reads CASSLRGSPYEQYF. The CDR3 DNA reads TGTGCCAGCAGCTTAAGGGGGAGCCCCTACGAGCAGTACTTC.

This chain links TRBV2 with TRBJ1-4; D unclear. This CDR3 is 14 amino acids long. Germline V CDR1 and CDR2: SNHLY, FYNNEI. V lost 6 bases, J lost 2 bases, and 10 bases lay in between. CDR3 bases: TGTGCCAGCAGACGGACTGCCACTAATGAAAAACTGTTTTTT. This gives the protein CASRRTATNEKLFF.

The V gene is TRBV6-5, the J gene TRBJ1-3; D not certain. In germline, CDR1 is MNHEY, CDR2 SVGAGI. The V end was cut by 5 bases, the J end by 4 bases, with 12 bases between. The length of the CDR3 is 14 residues. CDR3: CASSPNLFGNTIYF. DNA of the CDR3: TGTGCCAGCAGTCCTAACCTTTTCGGAAACACCATATATTTT.

The chain links TRBV4-1 to TRBJ1-2; 7 bases line up with TRBD1. The length of the CDR3 is 15 residues. The J segment lost 4 bases and the V segment lost 2 bases, leaving 7 bases of the junction unmatched. Germline CDR1 and CDR2: MGHRA and YSYEKL. The CDR3 coding sequence is TGCGCCAGCAGCCAAACAGGGGAGCACGGCTATGGCTACACCTTC. It is translated as CASSQTGEHGYGYTF.

The J gene is TRBJ2-3, the V gene TRBV12-3 or TRBV12-4; D gene unclear. V was cut by 5 bases and J by 4 bases, with 7 bases left in between. The CDR3 extends over 12 amino acids. The CDR3 DNA is TGTGCCAGCAGTGAGGTCCCAGATACGCAGTATTTT. Translated: CASSEVPDTQYF.

This clone has just one count. The J gene is TRBJ2-1, the V gene TRBV24-1; 7 bases are shared with TRBD1. CDR1 and CDR2 (germline): KGHDR, SFDVKD. This CDR3 has 13 residues. J gave up 8 bases and V 6 bases, and 6 bases lay outside the gene matches. The DNA for the CDR3 is TGTGCCACCAGTCGTTCGCAGGGGGATGAGCAGTTCTTC. Translating it yields CATSRSQGDEQFF.

The chain is built from TRBV6-5 and TRBJ2-7; D unresolved. The CDR3 length is 12 residues. Trimming left V 6 bases short and J 6 bases short, with 12 bases between. Germline values: CDR1 MNHEY, CDR2 SVGAGI. CDR3: CASSRAGFEQYF. CDR3 coding DNA: TGTGCCAGCAGCCGTGCCGGGTTCGAGCAGTACTTC.

V and J are TRBV10-3 and TRBJ2-7; weak D call: TRBD2 (6 bases). The CDR3 loop spans 13 amino acids. Germline V gene lookup returns CDR1 ENHRY and CDR2 SYGVKD. Trimming shortened V by 3 bases and J by 9 bases, and 15 bases separated the two germline ends. CDR3 region: CAISENSLGGQYF. The CDR3 DNA reads TGTGCCATCAGTGAAAACAGCCTCGGGGGGCAGTACTTC.

The chain joins TRBV13 to TRBJ2-4, with D possibly being TRBD1 (5 bases). This CDR3 region has 15 residues. Germline lookup yields CDR1 PRHDT and CDR2 FYEKMQ (reference sequence). The V and J ends lost 2 bases and 8 bases respectively, with 16 bases between them. CDR3 loop: CASSLYGRVADIQYF. The CDR3 nucleotides read TGTGCCAGCAGCTTATATGGCAGGGTTGCGGACATTCAGTACTTC.